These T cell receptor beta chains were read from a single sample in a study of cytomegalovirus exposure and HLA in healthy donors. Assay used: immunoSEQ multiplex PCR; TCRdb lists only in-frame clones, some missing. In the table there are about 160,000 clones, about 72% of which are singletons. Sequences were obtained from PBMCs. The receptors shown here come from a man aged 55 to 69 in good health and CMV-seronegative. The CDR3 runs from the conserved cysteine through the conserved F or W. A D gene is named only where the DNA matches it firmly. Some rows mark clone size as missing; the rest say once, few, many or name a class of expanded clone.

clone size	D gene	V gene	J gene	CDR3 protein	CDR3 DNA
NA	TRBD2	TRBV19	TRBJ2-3	CASSGMASGLDTQYF	TGTGCCAGTAGTGGTATGGCTAGCGGGCTAGATACGCAGTATTTT
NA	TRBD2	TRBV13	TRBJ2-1	CASSSRGERGNEQFF	TGTGCCAGCAGCTCCCGGGGGGAGAGGGGAAATGAGCAGTTCTTC
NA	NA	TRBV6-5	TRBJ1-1	CASSYSGQSEAFF	TGTGCCAGCAGTTACTCTGGACAGTCTGAAGCTTTCTTT
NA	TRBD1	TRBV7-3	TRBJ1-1	CASRDQGGTEAFF	TGTGCCAGCAGGGACCAGGGGGGCACTGAAGCTTTCTTT
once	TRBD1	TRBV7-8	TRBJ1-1	CASSLAALLQGETEAFF	TGTGCCAGCAGCTTAGCCGCCCTTTTGCAGGGGGAGACTGAAGCTTTCTTT
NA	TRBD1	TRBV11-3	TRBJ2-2	CASSLGQGRYTGELFF	TGTGCCAGCAGTCTCGGACAGGGGAGATACACCGGGGAGCTGTTTTTT
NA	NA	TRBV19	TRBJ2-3	CASTAVTGVDTQYF	TGTGCCAGTACCGCGGTGACAGGAGTAGATACGCAGTATTTT
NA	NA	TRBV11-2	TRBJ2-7	CASSLAGLSGEQYF	TGTGCCAGCAGCTTAGCGGGGTTAAGTGGCGAGCAGTACTTC
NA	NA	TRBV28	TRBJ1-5	CASSLIDSPNQPQHF	TGTGCCAGCAGTCTGATTGACAGTCCGAATCAGCCCCAGCATTTT
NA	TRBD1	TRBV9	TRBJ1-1	CASSGGTGLTEAFF	TGTGCCAGCAGCGGAGGGACAGGGTTGACTGAAGCTTTCTTT
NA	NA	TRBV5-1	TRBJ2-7	CASSLFFSYEQYF	TGCGCCAGCAGCTTGTTCTTCTCCTACGAGCAGTACTTC
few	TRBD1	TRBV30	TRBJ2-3	CAWSRSRGLYF	TGTGCCTGGAGTAGATCAAGGGGGCTGTATTTT
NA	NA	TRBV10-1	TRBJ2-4	CASSESTGLAKNIQYF	TGCGCCAGCAGTGAATCGACAGGTCTGGCCAAAAACATTCAGTACTTC
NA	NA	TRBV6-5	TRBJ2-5	CASRTTGDGRGYF	TGTGCCAGCAGAACCACCGGGGATGGTCGTGGGTACTTC
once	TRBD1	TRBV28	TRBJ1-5	CASAGTGEIQPQHF	TGTGCCAGTGCCGGGACAGGGGAGATTCAGCCCCAGCATTTT
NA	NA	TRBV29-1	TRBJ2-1	CSAVRVFPEQFF	TGCAGCGCTGTCCGAGTTTTTCCTGAGCAGTTCTTC
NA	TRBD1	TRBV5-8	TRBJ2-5	CASSFRGTGAETQYF	TGTGCCAGCAGCTTTCGGGGGACAGGGGCGGAGACCCAGTACTTC
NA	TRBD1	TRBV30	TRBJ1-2	CAWRTGYGGGYTF	TGTGCCTGGCGGACAGGGTATGGAGGTGGCTACACCTTC
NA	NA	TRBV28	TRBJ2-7	CASSLGDSYEQYF	TGTGCCAGCAGTTTGGGAGACTCCTACGAGCAGTACTTC
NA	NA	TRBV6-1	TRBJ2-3	CASRAVTDTQYF	TGTGCCAGCAGGGCGGTCACAGATACGCAGTATTTT
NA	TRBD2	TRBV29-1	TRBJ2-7	CSVKLESGRLYEQYF	TGCAGCGTTAAGCTAGAGAGCGGGAGACTCTACGAGCAGTACTTC
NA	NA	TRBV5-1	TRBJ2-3	CASSSRSEDTQYF	TGCGCCAGCAGCTCCCGGAGCGAAGATACGCAGTATTTT
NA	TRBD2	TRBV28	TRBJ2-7	CASSPGGRGPGGEQYF	TGTGCCAGCAGCCCGGGTGGGAGGGGACCTGGAGGCGAGCAGTACTTC
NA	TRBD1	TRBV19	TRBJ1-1	CASSMWGQGGTEAFF	TGTGCCAGTAGTATGTGGGGACAGGGTGGAACTGAAGCTTTCTTT
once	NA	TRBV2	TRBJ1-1	CASRGGGGNTEAFF	TGTGCCAGCAGGGGCGGGGGGGGGAACACTGAAGCTTTCTTT
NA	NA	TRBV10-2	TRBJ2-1	CASRTTGTYNEQFF	TGCGCCAGCAGGACAACTGGAACCTACAATGAGCAGTTCTTC
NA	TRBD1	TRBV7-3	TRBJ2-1	CASSSASGQGNNEQFF	TGTGCCAGCAGCTCTGCTTCGGGACAGGGAAACAATGAGCAGTTCTTC
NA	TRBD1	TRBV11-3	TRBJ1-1	CASSFMQGAEPEAFF	TGTGCCAGCAGCTTCATGCAGGGGGCCGAACCTGAAGCTTTCTTT
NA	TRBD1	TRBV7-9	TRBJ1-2	CASTFEGQDSNYGYTF	TGTGCCAGCACCTTCGAAGGACAGGATTCTAACTATGGCTACACCTTC
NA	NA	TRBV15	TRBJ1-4	CATSTGWNEKLFF	TGTGCCACCAGCACGGGATGGAATGAAAAACTGTTTTTT
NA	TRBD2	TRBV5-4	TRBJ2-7	CASRKGSPQREDPYEQYF	TGTGCCAGCCGAAAGGGTTCCCCTCAGCGGGAGGACCCCTACGAGCAGTACTTC
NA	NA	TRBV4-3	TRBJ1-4	CASSQGTDNEKLFF	TGCGCCAGCAGCCAAGGGACAGATAATGAAAAACTGTTTTTT